The 9 T cell receptor beta chains reported below all come from one sample, sequenced in a study of shared clonotypes between healthy human individuals. Profiling relied on immunoSEQ multiplex PCR, and the TCRdb table lists in-frame clones only, not all of them. The table lists some 690,000 clones, roughly 87% of them singletons, with about 33% in the top ten. The specimen was memory CD8+ T cells from PBMCs. Subset reported: CD45RO+ cells pooled with CCR7-negative TemRA cells. The receptors originated from a young man in good health. Some clones in this sample may be carry-over from other donors' samples.

This clone has a handful of counts. The rearrangement uses TRBV6-4 and TRBJ1-2, with no clear D. CDR1 and CDR2 from the germline V gene are MRHNA and SNTAGT. The germline V and J ends were trimmed by 6 bases and 3 bases, with 14 bases remaining between them. This CDR3 contains 14 residues. The CDR3 is CASSPAPSYYGYTF. CDR3 nucleotide sequence: TGTGCCAGCAGCCCGGCCCCTAGCTACTATGGCTACACCTTC.

This clone has just a few counts. This chain joins TRBV7-9 and TRBJ1-2; tentative D call: TRBD1 (5 bases). This CDR3 contains 15 residues. From germline, CDR1 is SEHNR and CDR2 FQNEAQ (reference sequence). V was trimmed by 5 bases and J by 14 bases, leaving 27 bases between them. The CDR3 loop is CASSQDSRDPPTGTF. The CDR3 region has the DNA TGTGCCAGCAGCCAAGATTCCCGGGACCCCCCAACCGGTACCTTC.

The rearrangement links TRBV9 to TRBJ1-1; no definite D call. V was cut by 3 bases and J by 0 bases, with 9 bases left in between. Germline CDR1 reads SGDLS; CDR2 reads YYNGEE. The CDR3 spans 14 residues. In DNA, the CDR3 is TGTGCCAGCAGCGCACCGGGTCTGAACACTGAAGCTTTCTTT. Amino acid sequence: CASSAPGLNTEAFF.

The V call is TRBV4-1, the J call TRBJ2-1; D remains unclear. Germline loops: CDR1 MGHRA, CDR2 YSYEKL. The CDR3 consists of 14 residues. With 4 bases removed from V and 7 bases from J, the gap between germline ends came to 14 bases. The CDR3 reads CASSPLRMGNEQFF. The CDR3 DNA sequence: TGCGCCAGCAGCCCCCTTCGGATGGGGAATGAGCAGTTCTTC.

The CDR3 reads CASSLYSGWSTDTQYF. As DNA, the CDR3 is TGTGCCAGCAGCTTGTATTCAGGGTGGAGCACAGATACGCAGTATTTT. This chain uses TRBV5-6 with TRBJ2-3, with D possibly TRBD1 on 5 matching bases. In germline, CDR1 is SGHDT, CDR2 YYEEEE. This CDR3 contains 16 residues. The V and J ends lost 1 base and 0 bases respectively, with 12 bases between them. Full variable domain (missing parts from reference TRBV5-6 and TRBJ2-3): DAGVTQSPTHLIKTRGQQVTLRCSPKSGHDTVSWYQQALGQGPQFIFQYYEEEERQRGNFPDRFSGHQFPNYSSELNVNALLLGDSALYLCASSLYSGWSTDTQYFGPGTRLTVL.

V and J are TRBV28 and TRBJ2-7, with D hard to call. V dropped 0 bases and J dropped 2 bases, with 8 bases sitting between them. This CDR3 region has 14 residues. The germline V gene has CDR1 MDHEN and CDR2 SYDVKM. The chain's CDR3 is CASSLWSATYEQYF. For the CDR3, the DNA is TGTGCCAGCAGTTTATGGAGCGCAACCTACGAGCAGTACTTC.

The chain carries TRBV15 and TRBJ2-7; the D is unclear. The V gene lost 1 base and the J gene lost 2 bases, with 15 bases spanning the gap. The CDR3 loop spans 16 amino acids. Germline CDR1 LNHNV, CDR2 YYDKDF (reference sequence). CDR3 in DNA: TGTGCCACCAGCAGAGGAAAGAGGAGACTTACCTACGAGCAGTACTTC. It specifies CATSRGKRRLTYEQYF. Using reference TRBV15 and TRBJ2-7 for the parts outside the CDR3, the full variable domain is DAMVIQNPRYQVTQFGKPVTLSCSQTLNHNVMYWYQQKSSQAPKLLFHYYDKDFNNEADTPDNFQSRRPNTSFCFLDIRSPGLGDTAMYLCATSRGKRRLTYEQYFGPGTRLTVT.

The rearrangement uses TRBV13 and TRBJ1-5; D remains unclear. Trimming left V 6 bases short and J 4 bases short, with 7 bases between. The germline V gene encodes CDR1 PRHDT and CDR2 FYEKMQ (reference sequence). The CDR3 sequence is 12 residues long. The CDR3 DNA follows: TGTGCCAGCAGTTACACAAATCAGCCCCAGCATTTT. As protein: CASSYTNQPQHF.

The chain uses TRBV4-3 and TRBJ2-1; weak D call: TRBD2 (5 bases). Trimming shortened V by 0 bases and J by 4 bases, and 16 bases separated the two germline ends. The CDR3 is 17 amino acids. The germline V gene encodes CDR1 LGHNA and CDR2 YSLEER. The CDR3 sequence: CASSQDLGLAGYNEQFF. CDR3 in DNA: TGCGCCAGCAGCCAAGATCTTGGGCTAGCCGGGTACAATGAGCAGTTCTTC.